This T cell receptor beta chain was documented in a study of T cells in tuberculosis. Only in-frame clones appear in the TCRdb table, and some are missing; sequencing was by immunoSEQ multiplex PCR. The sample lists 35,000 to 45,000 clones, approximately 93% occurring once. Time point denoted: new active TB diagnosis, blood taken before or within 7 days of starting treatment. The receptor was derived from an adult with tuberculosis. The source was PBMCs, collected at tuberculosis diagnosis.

CDR3 residues: CASSIDRESGANVLTF. In DNA form, the CDR3 reads TGTGCCAGTAGTATCGACAGGGAATCTGGGGCCAACGTCCTGACTTTC. The chain has TRBV19 and TRBJ2-6, with 7 nucleotides matching TRBD1. CDR1 LNHDA and CDR2 SQIVND come from the germline V gene (reference sequence). The CDR3 is 16 amino acids. V was pared by 3 bases and J by 1 base, with 3 bases of the junction left unmatched.